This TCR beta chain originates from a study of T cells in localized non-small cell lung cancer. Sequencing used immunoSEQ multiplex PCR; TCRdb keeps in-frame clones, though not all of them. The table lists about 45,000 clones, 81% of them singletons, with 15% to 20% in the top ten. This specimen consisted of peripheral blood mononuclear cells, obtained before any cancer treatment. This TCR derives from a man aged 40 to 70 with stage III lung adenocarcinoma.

CDR3 loop: CASSLTAGGTYNEQFF. The CDR3 nucleotides are TGTGCCAGCAGTCTCACAGCGGGGGGGACTTACAATGAGCAGTTCTTC. V usage is TRBV27 and J usage is TRBJ2-1, with 10 bases that match TRBD2. This CDR3 spans 16 amino acids. The germline V gene encodes CDR1 MNHEY and CDR2 SMNVEV (reference sequence). V trimming: 5 bases; J trimming: 4 bases; junction bases outside the gene matches: 8.